The 20 T cell receptor beta chains presented below share a single source sample, sequenced in a study of T cells in Graves' hyperthyroidism and ophthalmopathy. Using RNA transcripts as the source, TCR beta CDR3 regions were amplified. The study used the HTBI primer set for a first-round RT-PCR of the TCR CDR3. One entry per CDR3 protein, called by TCRdb with MiXCR from the multiplex PCR reads. The sample carries 150,000 or so distinct CDR3 sequences, approximately 20% recorded once. The sample comprised blood. The receptors were sampled from a woman between 50 and 59 years old with Graves' hyperthyroidism that later progressed to Graves' ophthalmopathy.

The chain recombines TRBV10-3 with TRBJ2-6; 8 bases are shared with TRBD2. The CDR3 is made up of 15 amino acids. Germline V gene data show CDR1 as ENHRY and CDR2 as SYGVKD. V shed 11 bases and J 0 bases; nucleotides not matched to a gene: 6. CDR3 sequence: CASGGGSSGANVLTF. For the CDR3, the DNA is TGTGCCTCCGGGGGGGGATCCTCTGGGGCCAACGTCCTGACTTTC.

The J gene is TRBJ1-1, the V gene TRBV18; 9 bases fit TRBD1. The CDR3 length is 13 residues. Germline CDR1 reads KGHSH; CDR2 reads LQKENI. J was trimmed by 7 bases and V by 0 bases; bases with no gene match: 0. CDR3 nucleotide sequence: TGTGCCAGCTCACCACCGACAGGGGGTGAAGCTTTCTTT. It specifies CASSPPTGGEAFF.

J is TRBJ1-5 and V is TRBV10-2; the match to TRBD1 covers 7 bases. Looked up from germline, CDR1 is WSHSY and CDR2 is SAAADI. Trimming cost V 7 bases and J 6 bases; bases outside gene matches: 6. The CDR3 is 13 amino acids. The chain's CDR3 is CASNTGVAQPQHF. The CDR3 nucleotides are TGCGCCAGCAATACAGGGGTTGCTCAGCCCCAGCATTTT.

This clonotype occurred many times. V and J are TRBV6-1 and TRBJ2-7; either TRBD1 or TRBD2 may supply D (6 bases each). CDR1 is MNHNS and CDR2 is SASEGT in the germline V gene. The germline V and J ends were trimmed by 8 bases and 7 bases, with 21 bases remaining between them. This CDR3 has 14 amino acids. This CDR3 reads CASWSGGLSGEQYF. The CDR3 DNA sequence: TGTGCCAGCTGGTCCGGGGGCCTGAGTGGGGAGCAGTACTTC.

This clonotype was counted at least ten times. The chain links TRBV5-1 to TRBJ2-6, with TRBD1 identical over 9 bases. J gave up 2 bases and V 9 bases, and 6 bases lay outside the gene matches. The CDR3 length is 15 residues. The germline V gene has CDR1 SGHRS and CDR2 YFSETQ. The CDR3 protein is CATTRDRAGANVLTF. As DNA, the CDR3 is TGCGCCACAACCCGGGACAGGGCTGGGGCCAACGTCCTGACTTTC.

The sample holds many counts of this clonotype. This chain joins TRBV7-9 and TRBJ1-3, with D hard to call. The germline V gene has CDR1 SEHNR and CDR2 FQNEAQ (reference sequence). This CDR3 region has 15 residues. V lost 1 base, J lost 0 bases, and 7 bases lay in between. The CDR3 here is CASSLGTVSGNTIYF. CDR3 bases: TGTGCCAGCAGCTTAGGGACGGTCTCTGGAAACACCATATATTTT.

The chain links TRBV28 to TRBJ1-2; the D gene is possibly TRBD1 (6 bases). The V and J ends lost 8 bases and 0 bases respectively, with 22 bases between them. Germline loops: CDR1 MDHEN, CDR2 SYDVKM. This CDR3 has 17 residues. The CDR3 loop is CASSLGLWDTSNYGYTF. In DNA, the CDR3 is TGTGCCAGCTCACTTGGTTTGTGGGACACTTCTAACTATGGCTACACCTTC.

This clonotype has ten or more counts. The genes are TRBV11-2 and TRBJ1-6; TRBD1 is a possible D gene (5 bases). CDR3 length: 15 amino acids. Between the trimmed V and J ends, which lost 4 bases and 4 bases, there was a span of 11 bases. Germline CDR1 SGHAT, CDR2 FQNNGV. The CDR3 protein is CASSSTRGYNSPLHF. Written as DNA, the CDR3 is TGTGCCAGCAGCTCCACGAGGGGATATAATTCACCCCTCCACTTT.

This clonotype was recorded a few times. This sequence joins TRBV5-1 and TRBJ2-1; TRBD2 agrees at 11 bases. Trimming removed 7 bases from V and 8 bases from J; junction bases left unmatched: 5. Germline loops: CDR1 SGHRS, CDR2 YFSETQ. CDR3 length equals 13 residues. The DNA for the CDR3 is TGCGCCAGCGGTCTAGCGGGAGGTTATGAGCAGTTCTTC. Translation gives CASGLAGGYEQFF.

V is TRBV3-1 and J is TRBJ2-7; 8 bases are shared with TRBD2. The CDR3 contains 15 residues. Unmatched junction bases numbered 11, after V lost 1 base and J lost 9 bases. Looked up from germline, CDR1 is LGHDT and CDR2 is YNNKEL (reference sequence). DNA of the CDR3: TGTGCCAGCAGCCAAGCCCAAACTAGCGGAGGGGGGCAGTACTTC. It encodes CASSQAQTSGGGQYF.

This clonotype has ten or more counts. The rearrangement joins TRBV7-6 to TRBJ2-5; the match to TRBD2 covers 12 bases. This CDR3 is built from 16 residues. Germline CDR1 is SGHVS and CDR2 is FNYEAQ. Losses at the gene ends were 6 bases for V and 2 bases for J; bases not matched to a gene: 7. The CDR3 protein is CASSLRTSGEQETQYF. DNA for the CDR3: TGTGCCAGCAGTTTACGGACTAGCGGGGAACAAGAGACCCAGTACTTC. Variable domain in full (rest from reference TRBV7-6 and TRBJ2-5): GAGVSQSPRYKVTKRGQDVALRCDPISGHVSLYWYRQALGQGPEFLTYFNYEAQQDKSGLPNDRFSAERPEGSISTLTIQRTEQRDSAMYRCASSLRTSGEQETQYFGPGTRLLVL.

This clonotype appeared many times. The genes are TRBV30 and TRBJ2-7; D gene ambiguous. The V and J ends lost 0 bases and 2 bases respectively, with 8 bases between them. Germline values: CDR1 GTSNPN, CDR2 SVGIG (reference sequence). The CDR3 runs 13 residues. The CDR3 region has the DNA TGTGCCTGGAGTGTTGGGTTCCCCTACGAGCAGTACTTC. This sequence encodes CAWSVGFPYEQYF.

This clonotype was seen ten or more times. The genes are TRBV2 and TRBJ2-3; 8 bases fit TRBD2. Germline V CDR1 and CDR2: SNHLY, FYNNEI. The V and J ends lost 3 bases and 1 base, in that order; junction bases with no gene match: 3. This CDR3 is 15 amino acids long. This chain's CDR3 is CASSDGRAGTDTQYF. The CDR3 region has the DNA TGTGCCAGCAGTGACGGGAGGGCCGGCACAGATACGCAGTATTTT.

This clonotype was seen ten or more times. V is TRBV5-5 and J is TRBJ1-1; D uncertain. Germline V gene data show CDR1 as SGHKS and CDR2 as YYEKEE (reference sequence). V lost 1 base to trimming and J lost 1 base, with 8 bases between them. The CDR3 contains 14 residues. This chain's CDR3 is CASSLTLANTEAFF. As DNA, the CDR3 is TGTGCCAGCAGCTTGACTCTGGCGAACACTGAAGCTTTCTTT.

This clonotype has a handful of counts. The chain joins TRBV28 to TRBJ2-6; D is uncertain. The CDR3 spans 15 residues. V was cut by 1 base and J by 0 bases, with 4 bases left in between. Germline values: CDR1 MDHEN, CDR2 SYDVKM. The CDR3 DNA is TGTGCCAGCAGTTTATTTCGCTCTGGGGCCAACGTCCTGACTTTC. It yields the protein CASSLFRSGANVLTF.

This clonotype was detected many times. The chain has TRBV3-1 and TRBJ1-5; no reliable D call. Germline CDR1 is LGHDT and CDR2 is YNNKEL (reference sequence). This CDR3 contains 15 residues. The V gene lost 0 bases and the J gene lost 1 base, with 7 bases spanning the gap. The CDR3 sequence: CASSQDGSSNQPQHF. The CDR3 DNA sequence: TGTGCCAGCAGCCAAGATGGATCGAGCAATCAGCCCCAGCATTTT.

This clonotype was detected only a few times. J is TRBJ2-5 and V is TRBV29-1; 7 nucleotides agree with TRBD2. Trimming cost V 4 bases and J 5 bases; bases outside gene matches: 10. The CDR3 is made up of 14 amino acids. Germline CDR1 reads SQVTM; CDR2 reads ANQGSEA. The CDR3 reads CSVARASGWETQYF. The CDR3 region has the DNA TGCAGCGTTGCAAGGGCTAGCGGTTGGGAGACCCAGTACTTC.

This clonotype was detected many times. The V and J genes are TRBV11-2 and TRBJ2-7; 9 nucleotides line up with TRBD1. Germline V gives CDR1 SGHAT, CDR2 FQNNGV. V trimming: 6 bases; J trimming: 0 bases; junction bases outside the gene matches: 6. The CDR3 is made up of 15 amino acids. CDR3 sequence (DNA): TGTGCCAGCAGTCAAACAGGGGGCCCCTCCTACGAGCAGTACTTC. Encoded protein: CASSQTGGPSYEQYF.

The gene calls are TRBV7-3 and TRBJ2-3; TRBD2 matches at 8 bases. The CDR3 covers 15 residues. Germline V gene lookup returns CDR1 SGHTA and CDR2 FQGTGA. Unmatched junction bases numbered 2, after V lost 3 bases and J lost 0 bases. The DNA of the CDR3 is TGTGCCAGCAGCTTCGGCGGGAGGAGCACAGATACGCAGTATTTT. This sequence encodes CASSFGGRSTDTQYF. The full variable domain, completed using reference TRBV7-3 and TRBJ2-3, is GAGVSQTPSNKVTEKGKYVELRCDPISGHTALYWYRQSLGQGPEFLIYFQGTGAADDSGLPNDRFFAVRPEGSVSTLKIQRTERGDSAVYLCASSFGGRSTDTQYFGPGTRLTVL.

This clonotype was observed many times. The chain is built from TRBV6-2 or TRBV6-3 and TRBJ2-3; perhaps TRBD2 as D (7 bases). Germline lookup yields CDR1 MNHEY and CDR2 SVGEGT. The CDR3 runs to 15 residues. V was shortened by 4 bases and J by 2 bases, with 13 bases between the two germline ends. As DNA, the CDR3 is TGTGCCAGCAGTTCAGCGGGGACAACCACAGATACGCAGTATTTT. Translated, it gives CASSSAGTTTDTQYF.